This T cell receptor (beta chain) is drawn from a study of cytomegalovirus exposure and HLA in healthy donors. Whole-study findings and limits: Upon later analysis, TCR association rates were observed to vary by HLA locus, being highest for DRB1 and lowest for HLA-C. As a later analysis showed, a missense DCLRE1C variant was linked to trimming of TCR beta V- and J-genes. Previous analysis showed most TCR beta V segments were productive about 90% or about 30% of the time.

The CDR3 has 12 residues. The germline CDR1 and CDR2 sequences are MGHDK and SYGVNS. V was pared by 3 bases and J by 5 bases, with 0 bases of the junction left unmatched. Regarding this clone: The target antigen is unknown.

The study ran its PCR with 60 Vbeta and 13 Jbeta primers. The repertoire was sequenced with immunoSEQ multiplex PCR; TCRdb's copy has only in-frame clones and lacks some. The profile shows around 120,000 clones, around three quarters of them singletons. The chain uses TRBV25-1 and TRBJ1-1, with 7 bases matching TRBD1. The sequence was obtained from a man aged 25-45 years in good health and CMV-seronegative. The sequencing sample was made of PBMCs. CDR3 DNA: TGTGCCAGCAGTGAGACAGGGACTGAAGCTTTCTTT. Amino acid sequence: CASSETGTEAFF.